The rows below give T cell receptor beta chains drawn from one sample of a study of blood T cell repertoires in COVID-19. Method: immunoSEQ multiplex PCR; TCRdb's copy keeps in-frame clones and lacks some. The sample gives hundreds of thousands of clones, 80% of which show up once; 6.5% to 9% is in the top ten. Sequenced input: PBMCs or T cells enriched from blood (not recorded which). These receptors originate from a woman aged 40 to 49 with acute COVID-19. CDR3s include the opening cysteine and the closing phenylalanine or tryptophan. D genes are given only for firm matches. The size field is filled for only some rows; it gives once, few, many or a size class.

.,TRBV7-9,.,TRBJ1-4,TGTGCCAGCAGCTCGACAGGCGGAACTAATGAAAAACTGTTTTTT,CASSSTGGTNEKLFF
TRBD1,TRBV6-5,.,TRBJ1-1,TGTGCCAGCAGTACCGGACAGGGGAACACTGAAGCTTTCTTT,CASSTGQGNTEAFF
TRBD2,TRBV4-2,.,TRBJ2-7,TGTGCCAGCAGCCAAGAGGCTAGCGGGGGCTCCTACGAGCAGTACTTC,CASSQEASGGSYEQYF
.,TRBV28,.,TRBJ1-2,TGTGCCAGCAGTCCCCCCGGATCCGGGGGCTACACCTTC,CASSPPGSGGYTF
TRBD2,TRBV3-1/TRBV3-2,.,TRBJ2-1,TGTGCCAGCAGCCAAGAGGGGCTGAGGGGACTAGCGGGAGCGGGGGACAGGAATGAGCAGTTCTTC,CASSQEGLRGLAGAGDRNEQFF
TRBD2,TRBV28,once,TRBJ2-7,TGTGCCAGCAGTTCCTTAGCGGGGGGTACCTACGAGCAGTACTTC,CASSSLAGGTYEQYF
.,TRBV19,.,TRBJ1-5,TGTGCCAGTAGTATTTTCGAACAGGTTAGCAATCAGCCCCAGCATTTT,CASSIFEQVSNQPQHF
.,TRBV28,.,TRBJ2-7,TGTGCCAGCAGTTTAACCCCGGGAGTGACCTACGAGCAGTACTTC,CASSLTPGVTYEQYF
TRBD1,TRBV19,.,TRBJ2-7,TGTGCCAGTAGTCAGACAGGGCTATACGAGCAGTACTTC,CASSQTGLYEQYF
.,TRBV25-1,.,TRBJ1-4,TGTGCCAGCAGTTCCAGGGTCACTAATGAAAAACTGTTTTTT,CASSSRVTNEKLFF
.,TRBV10-1,.,TRBJ2-7,TGCGCCAGCAGTGAGCGGCCAGGGTCCTACGAGCAGTACTTC,CASSERPGSYEQYF
.,TRBV30,.,TRBJ2-2,TGTGCCTGGAGTCAATACACCGGGGAGCTGTTTTTT,CAWSQYTGELFF
.,TRBV3-1/TRBV3-2,.,TRBJ2-7,TGTGCCAGCAGCCAAGTCCGCTACGAGCAGTACTTC,CASSQVRYEQYF
.,TRBV6-5,.,TRBJ1-2,TGTGCCAGCACCCTAGGGAGGACTAACTATGGCTACACCTTC,CASTLGRTNYGYTF
.,TRBV30,.,TRBJ2-1,TGTGCCTGGAGTAGTTACAGGGTCTACAATGAGCAGTTCTTC,CAWSSYRVYNEQFF
.,TRBV3-1/TRBV3-2,.,TRBJ2-1,TGTGCCAGCAGCCAAGCTCGCGGGATTGACTACAATGAGCAGTTCTTC,CASSQARGIDYNEQFF
TRBD1,TRBV6-5,.,TRBJ1-6,TGTGCCAGCAGCGATGAGACAGGGGATAATTCACCCCTCCACTTT,CASSDETGDNSPLHF
.,TRBV14,.,TRBJ2-5,TGTGCCAGCAGCCAGTCTCGGGAGACCCAGTACTTC,CASSQSRETQYF
TRBD1,TRBV10-3,.,TRBJ2-2,TGTGCCATCAGTGAGGGTAGGGGGCGTAGCACCGGGGAGCTGTTTTTT,CAISEGRGRSTGELFF
.,TRBV28,.,TRBJ2-5,TGTGCCAGCAGCCAACCGCCGGGGGAAGAGACCCAGTACTTC,CASSQPPGEETQYF
.,TRBV5-1,.,TRBJ1-4,TGCGCCAGCAGCCCCCTGCAGGCATCTAATGAAAAACTGTTTTTT,CASSPLQASNEKLFF
.,TRBV19,.,TRBJ1-2,TGTGCCAGTGACTCCAGGGGAGACGGTCGGGGCTATGGCTACACCTTC,CASDSRGDGRGYGYTF
TRBD1,TRBV30,.,TRBJ2-1,TGTGCCTGGGGGCAGGGGGTTATATACAATGAGCAGTTCTTC,CAWGQGVIYNEQFF
TRBD2,TRBV5-4,once,TRBJ2-2,TGTGCCAGCAGCCATGGGAGGGCCCGGAACACCGGGGAGCTGTTTTTT,CASSHGRARNTGELFF
TRBD1,TRBV18,.,TRBJ1-6,TGTGCCAGCTCGCCTCAGGACAGGGGGTATAATTCACCCCTCCACTTT,CASSPQDRGYNSPLHF
TRBD1,TRBV30,.,TRBJ1-5,TGTGCCTGGAGGGGGACAGGGAGGCAGCCCCAGCATTTT,CAWRGTGRQPQHF
TRBD1,TRBV6-5,.,TRBJ2-7,TGTGCCAGCAAACTGGGACAGGTTACCTACGAGCAGTACTTC,CASKLGQVTYEQYF
TRBD1,TRBV7-9,few,TRBJ2-7,TGTGCCAGCACCCTCCCAACCTTAAAGGACAGGGCGTACGAGCAGTACTTC,CASTLPTLKDRAYEQYF
.,TRBV2,.,TRBJ2-6,TGTGCCAGCAGTGAAAAGGGGGTATCTGGGGCCAACGTCCTGACTTTC,CASSEKGVSGANVLTF
.,TRBV10-2,.,TRBJ1-1,TGCGCCAGCAGCAGAGACCCGGAGCTGACTGAAGCTTTCTTT,CASSRDPELTEAFF
.,TRBV11-2,once,TRBJ2-7,TGTGCCAGCAGCATGGACAGTCGGATGTCCTACGAGCAGTACTTC,CASSMDSRMSYEQYF
.,TRBV18,few,TRBJ2-6,TGTGCCAGCTCAGCATACCGACACTCTGGGGCCAACGTCCTGACTTTC,CASSAYRHSGANVLTF
.,TRBV6-5,.,TRBJ2-7,TGTGCCAGCAAAGCCTGGCCAGGGTCCTACGAGCAGTACTTC,CASKAWPGSYEQYF
TRBD2,TRBV7-9,.,TRBJ2-5,TGTGCCAGCAAGGGAGGGACAGAGACCCAGTACTTC,CASKGGTETQYF
.,TRBV18,.,TRBJ1-5,TGTGCCAGCTCACCGGGGCAGGTGTACAATCAGCCCCAGCATTTT,CASSPGQVYNQPQHF
.,TRBV28,few,TRBJ1-5,TGTGCCAGCAGGCGCCGGGCGGGCGATCAGCCCCAGCATTTT,CASRRRAGDQPQHF
TRBD2,TRBV19,.,TRBJ2-1,TGTGCCAGTAGTACCATAGCGGGGGGCTACAATGAGCAGTTCTTC,CASSTIAGGYNEQFF
.,TRBV6-5,once,TRBJ2-7,TGTGCCAGCCGCCGGAGCGGGTACGAGCAGTACTTC,CASRRSGYEQYF
TRBD1,TRBV24-1,.,TRBJ2-7,TGTGCCACCAGTGATACAAAACAGGGGGACCAGTACTTC,CATSDTKQGDQYF
.,TRBV11-2,.,TRBJ2-7,TGTGCCAGCAGCTTAGGTTACCGAACCAGTACGCCTTGGCAGTACTTC,CASSLGYRTSTPWQYF
TRBD1,TRBV28,.,TRBJ1-4,TGTGCCAGCAGAAGGACAGGGGAGGCTAATGAAAAACTGTTTTTT,CASRRTGEANEKLFF
.,TRBV6-1,.,TRBJ1-2,TGTGCCAGCAGTGAACTCTGGGGAGTCGTCGGCTACACCTTC,CASSELWGVVGYTF
.,TRBV2,few,TRBJ1-1,TGTGCCAGCAGTGAAGGGGGGGGCCCTGAAGCTTTCTTT,CASSEGGGPEAFF
.,TRBV27,.,TRBJ1-1,TGTGCCAGCAGTCCGATTGGACGGCGGGTGGACACTGAAGCTTTCTTT,CASSPIGRRVDTEAFF
.,TRBV19,once,TRBJ1-4,TGTGCCAGTACAGTACAGGGAGTGAAGAATGAAAAACTGTTTTTT,CASTVQGVKNEKLFF
TRBD1,TRBV19,.,TRBJ1-6,TGTGCCAGTAGTTCGACAGGGCTGAAATCACCCCTCCACTTT,CASSSTGLKSPLHF
.,TRBV3-1/TRBV3-2,.,TRBJ2-7,TGTGCCAGCAGCCAAGAGAGGCAGGCAGGGGAGTACTTC,CASSQERQAGEYF
TRBD1,TRBV18,.,TRBJ1-1,TGTGCCAGCTCACCAAACAGGGGTTCCGGCACTGAAGCTTTCTTT,CASSPNRGSGTEAFF
TRBD1,TRBV5-1,.,TRBJ2-3,TGCGCCAGCAGCTTCCGGACAGGATCTAGCACAGATACGCAGTATTTT,CASSFRTGSSTDTQYF
.,TRBV14,.,TRBJ1-1,TGTGCCAGCAGCCAAACACGGAACACTGAAGCTTTCTTT,CASSQTRNTEAFF
TRBD1,TRBV3-1/TRBV3-2,.,TRBJ2-5,TGTGCCAGCAGCCTTACAGGGGCCCTGACCCAAGAGACCCAGTACTTC,CASSLTGALTQETQYF
.,TRBV21-1,.,TRBJ2-1,TGTGCCAGCAGCGCCAGGGGGGACTTCTCCTACAATGAGCAGTTCTTC,CASSARGDFSYNEQFF
.,TRBV28,.,TRBJ2-5,TGTGCCAGCAGGGGGAGGGGGAGTCAGAGATCAAAAGAGACCCAGTACTTC,CASRGRGSQRSKETQYF
TRBD1,TRBV28,many,TRBJ1-5,TGTGCCAGCAGTTTAGAGGACAGGGCTACCTATAGCAATCAGCCCCAGCATTTT,CASSLEDRATYSNQPQHF
.,TRBV29-1,.,TRBJ2-5,TGCAGCGTTGAAGTCGCGCAGGGGGGTCGAGAGACCCAGTACTTC,CSVEVAQGGRETQYF